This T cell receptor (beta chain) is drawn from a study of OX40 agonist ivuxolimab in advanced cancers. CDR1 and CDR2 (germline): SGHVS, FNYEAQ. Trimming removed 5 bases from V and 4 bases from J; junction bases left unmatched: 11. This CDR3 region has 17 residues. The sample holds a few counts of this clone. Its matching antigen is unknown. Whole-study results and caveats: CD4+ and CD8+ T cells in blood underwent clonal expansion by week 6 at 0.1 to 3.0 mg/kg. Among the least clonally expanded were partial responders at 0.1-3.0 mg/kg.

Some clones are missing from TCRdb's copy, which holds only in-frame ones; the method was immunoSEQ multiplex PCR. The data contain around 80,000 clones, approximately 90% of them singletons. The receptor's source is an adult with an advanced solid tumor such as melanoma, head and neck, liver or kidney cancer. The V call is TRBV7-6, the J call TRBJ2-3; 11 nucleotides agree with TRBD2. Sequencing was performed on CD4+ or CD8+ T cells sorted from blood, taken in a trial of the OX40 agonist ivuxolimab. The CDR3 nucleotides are TGTGCCAGCAGCCCAAATATAGCGGGAGGGCCTGCAGATACGCAGTATTTT. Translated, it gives CASSPNIAGGPADTQYF.